Shown below are 22 T cell receptor beta chains from a single sample sequenced in a study of T-cell memory formation after mild COVID-19. A single record per CDR3 protein comes from TCRdb applying MiXCR to the 5' RACE reads. Among about 190,000 distinct CDR3 sequences listed, 8% to 11% were seen once. The sample was PBMCs or a T cell subset sorted from them (not recorded which). The source of these receptors is a man aged 18 to 29 who had mild COVID-19 (a few samples of this study predate the infection). Cell type and time point are not known.

This clonotype appeared many times. The chain couples TRBV14 to TRBJ2-4, with 8 bases that match TRBD1. J lost 8 bases, V lost 2 bases, and 8 bases had no gene match. CDR3 size: 15 residues. Germline CDR1 reads SGHDN; CDR2 reads FVKESK. Here the CDR3 reads CASSQLTGGSDIQYF. CDR3 bases: TGTGCCAGCAGCCAACTTACAGGGGGGTCGGACATTCAGTACTTC. Filled out from reference TRBV14 and TRBJ2-4, the complete variable domain reads EAGVTQFPSHSVIEKGQTVTLRCDPISGHDNLYWYRRVMGKEIKFLLHFVKESKQDESGMPNNRFLAERTGGTYSTLKVQPAELEDSGVYFCASSQLTGGSDIQYFGAGTRLSVL.

This clonotype was counted ten times or more. The chain recombines TRBV12-3 or TRBV12-4 with TRBJ2-5; D may be TRBD2 (7 bases). Trimming removed 3 bases from V and 5 bases from J, with 10 bases in between. The length of the CDR3 is 13 residues. The CDR3 coding sequence is TGTGCCAGCAGTTTCGGGGGGCGGGAGACCCAGTACTTC. It translates to CASSFGGRETQYF.

In DNA, the CDR3 is TGTGCCAGCAGAAGCGGACAGGGAGGGACCCAGTACTTC. Protein product: CASRSGQGGTQYF. The chain employs TRBV28 and TRBJ2-5; 8 bases are shared with TRBD1. V was clipped by 6 bases and J by 7 bases; unmatched bases: 7. CDR1 and CDR2 from the germline V gene are MDHEN and SYDVKM. CDR3 length: 13 residues.

This clonotype came up many times. This CDR3 reads CASSLAGRNEAFF. The CDR3 region has the DNA TGTGCCAGCAGTTTAGCCGGGAGGAATGAAGCTTTCTTT. The chain joins TRBV12-3 or TRBV12-4 to TRBJ1-1; no definite D call. V shed 0 bases and J shed 7 bases, with 9 bases lying between them. This CDR3 region has 13 residues.

J is TRBJ2-3 and V is TRBV14; D is uncertain. The CDR3 loop spans 15 amino acids. Germline loops: CDR1 SGHDN, CDR2 FVKESK. V was trimmed by 4 bases and J by 4 bases, leaving 15 bases between them. The CDR3 DNA reads TGTGCCAGCAGCCCATTAAGGACGACCCCAGATACGCAGTATTTT. Its translation is CASSPLRTTPDTQYF. The full variable domain, completed using reference TRBV14 and TRBJ2-3, is EAGVTQFPSHSVIEKGQTVTLRCDPISGHDNLYWYRRVMGKEIKFLLHFVKESKQDESGMPNNRFLAERTGGTYSTLKVQPAELEDSGVYFCASSPLRTTPDTQYFGPGTRLTVL.

This clonotype appeared a few times. This chain connects TRBV6-2 or TRBV6-3 to TRBJ1-3; weak D call: TRBD1 (6 bases). The V end was cut by 2 bases, the J end by 0 bases, with 11 bases between. The CDR3 has 16 residues. The germline gives CDR1 MNHEY, CDR2 SVGEGT. This CDR3 reads CASSYPDSTSGNTIYF. The CDR3 DNA reads as TGTGCCAGCAGTTACCCGGACAGCACCTCTGGAAACACCATATATTTT.

This clonotype turned up a few times. The chain uses TRBV6-2 or TRBV6-3 and TRBJ1-5; the D gene is possibly TRBD1 (5 bases). Germline CDR1 is MNHEY and CDR2 is SVGEGT. The CDR3 runs 12 residues. Between the trimmed V and J ends, which lost 8 bases and 5 bases, there was a span of 10 bases. CDR3 loop: CASGDRYQPQHF. In DNA, the CDR3 is TGTGCCAGCGGTGACAGATATCAGCCCCAGCATTTT.

This clonotype was seen more than once but under ten times. The gene calls are TRBV5-4 and TRBJ2-5; TRBD2 might be the D (6 bases). Germline V gene data show CDR1 as SGHNT and CDR2 as YYREEE (reference sequence). This CDR3 spans 14 amino acids. Deletions cut 0 bases from V and 3 bases from J, with 9 bases between. The chain's CDR3 is CASSLGDWKETQYF. The CDR3 DNA sequence: TGTGCCAGCAGCTTGGGGGACTGGAAAGAGACCCAGTACTTC.

This chain links TRBV3-1 with TRBJ1-6; D gene ambiguous. V was trimmed by 1 base and J by 0 bases, leaving 13 bases between them. Germline-derived CDR1 and CDR2 are LGHDT and YNNKEL (reference sequence). There are 18 residues in the CDR3. This chain's CDR3 is CASSQAPQTGSYNSPLHF. CDR3 bases: TGTGCCAGCAGCCAAGCCCCCCAGACGGGCTCCTATAATTCACCCCTCCACTTT.

There are many counts of this clonotype. This rearrangement joins TRBV4-2 to TRBJ2-7; weak D call: TRBD1 (5 bases). Trimming took 6 bases from V and 2 from J, leaving 14 bases between them. This CDR3 spans 14 amino acids. The germline V gene encodes CDR1 LGHNA and CDR2 YNFKEQ. Here the CDR3 DNA reads TGTGCCAGCAGTCACGCAGGGAAACCCTACGAGCAGTACTTC. This codes for CASSHAGKPYEQYF.

The CDR3 sequence: CASSSWGQSNSPLHF. In nucleotides, the CDR3 is TGTGCCAGCAGCTCGTGGGGACAGAGTAATTCACCCCTCCACTTT. The chain couples TRBV6-2 or TRBV6-3 to TRBJ1-6; the match to TRBD1 covers 7 bases. Trimming took 6 bases from V and 6 from J; bases not matched to a gene: 8. This CDR3 has 15 residues. Germline CDR1 is MNHEY and CDR2 is SVGEGT.

This clonotype was recorded at least ten times. The genes are TRBV7-2 and TRBJ2-7, with D perhaps TRBD2 (5 bases). The length of the CDR3 is 13 residues. Germline values: CDR1 SGHTA, CDR2 FQGNSA. V dropped 1 base and J dropped 5 bases, with 9 bases sitting between them. CDR3 in DNA: TGTGCCAGCAGCTTAGAAGCGGAAAACGAGCAGTACGTC. This translates into CASSLEAENEQYV.

This clonotype was seen more than once but under ten times. The gene calls are TRBV9 and TRBJ2-3; D gene uncertain. CDR3 length equals 12 residues. Germline assignment: CDR1 SGDLS and CDR2 YYNGEE. The V and J ends lost 4 bases and 6 bases respectively, with 9 bases between them. This chain's CDR3 is CASSQDKDTQYF. DNA of the CDR3: TGTGCCAGCAGCCAGGATAAGGATACGCAGTATTTT.

The chain links TRBV5-1 to TRBJ1-1; D unresolved. Deletions cut 0 bases from V and 3 bases from J, with 6 bases between. The length of the CDR3 is 13 residues. Germline V CDR1 and CDR2: SGHRS, YFSETQ. CDR3 bases: TGCGCCAGCAGCTTGGGTCAGTACACTGAAGCTTTCTTT. Encoded protein: CASSLGQYTEAFF.

This chain connects TRBV3-1 to TRBJ1-1; a weak D match, TRBD1 (6 bases). This CDR3 spans 13 amino acids. Germline CDR1 reads LGHDT; CDR2 reads YNNKEL (reference sequence). The V end was cut by 4 bases, the J end by 10 bases, with 16 bases between. The CDR3 here is CASSPGQTGGAFF. The CDR3 DNA reads as TGTGCCAGCAGCCCGGGACAAACCGGCGGAGCTTTCTTT.

This clonotype was picked up many times. V is TRBV24-1 and J is TRBJ2-1; 7 bases match TRBD2. The CDR3 has 16 residues. From germline, CDR1 is KGHDR and CDR2 SFDVKD. V lost 1 base, J lost 6 bases, and 8 bases stayed unmatched. As DNA, the CDR3 is TGTGCCACCAGTGATTTCGGGGGAGGGCCTCGCAATGAGCAGTTCTTC. This gives the protein CATSDFGGGPRNEQFF.

This clonotype was observed a handful of times. V gene TRBV12-3 or TRBV12-4 combines with J gene TRBJ1-5; 10 bases are a match to TRBD1. Losses at the gene ends were 2 bases for V and 2 bases for J; bases not matched to a gene: 3. The CDR3 spans 16 residues. The CDR3 sequence is CASSLPGTGGNQPQHF. The CDR3 coding sequence is TGTGCCAGCAGTTTACCCGGGACAGGGGGCAATCAGCCCCAGCATTTT.

There are many counts of this clonotype. The chain is built from TRBV7-2 and TRBJ1-5; D might be TRBD1 (5 bases). Germline CDR1 reads SGHTA; CDR2 reads FQGNSA. The CDR3 covers 16 residues. V was shortened by 1 base and J by 1 base, with 11 bases between the two germline ends. The chain's CDR3 is CASSLGGGRSNQPQHF. DNA of the CDR3: TGTGCCAGCAGCTTAGGTGGGGGAAGGAGCAATCAGCCCCAGCATTTT.

This clonotype was detected many times. CDR3 sequence: CASSPRAGAGTGELFF. The CDR3 region has the DNA TGTGCCAGCAGCCCCCGCGCGGGTGCGGGCACCGGGGAGCTGTTTTTT. The J gene is TRBJ2-2, the V gene TRBV9, with a weak D call TRBD2 (5 bases). Germline assignment: CDR1 SGDLS and CDR2 YYNGEE. The CDR3 covers 16 residues. The germline V and J ends were trimmed by 4 bases and 4 bases, with 17 bases remaining between them.

This clonotype showed up many times. This chain connects TRBV5-1 to TRBJ2-7; D ambiguous. V shed 4 bases and J shed 2 bases, with 10 bases lying between them. The CDR3 spans 13 residues. CDR1 SGHRS and CDR2 YFSETQ come from the germline V gene. The CDR3 protein is CASSGLLPYEQYF. CDR3 nucleotides: TGCGCCAGCAGCGGGCTGTTACCCTACGAGCAGTACTTC.

This clonotype has a handful of counts. This chain uses TRBV7-9 with TRBJ2-2; 8 nucleotides line up with TRBD1. Germline CDR1 reads SEHNR; CDR2 reads FQNEAQ (reference sequence). The V gene end was trimmed by 7 bases and the J gene end by 5 bases; junction bases not matched to a gene: 12. The CDR3 runs 16 residues. The CDR3 is CASTPPVQGVTGELFF. The CDR3 DNA reads TGTGCCAGCACCCCTCCGGTACAGGGGGTAACCGGGGAGCTGTTTTTT.

V usage is TRBV2 and J usage is TRBJ1-2; D not resolved. The length of the CDR3 is 14 residues. V gave up 11 bases and J gave up 4 bases, with 20 bases separating them. Looked up from germline, CDR1 is SNHLY and CDR2 is FYNNEI. CDR3 DNA: TGTGCCTCTATTCTCCGTTCGACCACCTATGGCTACACCTTC. It yields the protein CASILRSTTYGYTF.